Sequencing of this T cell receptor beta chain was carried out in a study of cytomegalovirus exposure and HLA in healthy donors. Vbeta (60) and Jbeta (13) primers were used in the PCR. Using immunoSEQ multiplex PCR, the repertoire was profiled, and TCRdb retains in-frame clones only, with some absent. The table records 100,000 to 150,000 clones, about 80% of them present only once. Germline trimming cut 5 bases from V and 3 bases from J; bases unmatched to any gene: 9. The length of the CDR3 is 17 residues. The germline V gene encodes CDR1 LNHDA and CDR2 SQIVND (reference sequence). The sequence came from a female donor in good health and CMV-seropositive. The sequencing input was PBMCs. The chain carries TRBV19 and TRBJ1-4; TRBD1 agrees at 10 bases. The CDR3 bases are TGTGCCAGTAGTTTTCGGGACAGGGGTCGAGCTAATGAAAAACTGTTTTTT. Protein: CASSFRDRGRANEKLFF.